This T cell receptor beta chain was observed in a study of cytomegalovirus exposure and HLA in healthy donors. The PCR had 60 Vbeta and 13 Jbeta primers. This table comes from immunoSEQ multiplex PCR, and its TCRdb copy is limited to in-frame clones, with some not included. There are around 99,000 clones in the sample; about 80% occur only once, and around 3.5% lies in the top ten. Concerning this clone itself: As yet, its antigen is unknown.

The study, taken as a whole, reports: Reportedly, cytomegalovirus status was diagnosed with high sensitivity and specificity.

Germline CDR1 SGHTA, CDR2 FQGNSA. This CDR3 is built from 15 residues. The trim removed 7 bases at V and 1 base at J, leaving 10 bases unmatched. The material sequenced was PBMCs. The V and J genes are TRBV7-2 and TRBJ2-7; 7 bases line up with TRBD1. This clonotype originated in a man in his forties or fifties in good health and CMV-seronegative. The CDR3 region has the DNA TGTGCCAGCACCCGAGACAGGGTTGGATCCTACGAGCAGTACTTC. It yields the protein CASTRDRVGSYEQYF. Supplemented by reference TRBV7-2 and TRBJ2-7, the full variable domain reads GAGVSQSPSNKVTEKGKDVELRCDPISGHTALYWYRQSLGQGLEFLIYFQGNSAPDKSGLPSDRFSAERTGGSVSTLTIQRTQQEDSAVYLCASTRDRVGSYEQYFGPGTRLTVT.